This TCR beta chain was profiled in a study of cytomegalovirus exposure and HLA in healthy donors. In its sample, this clone was seen a few times. What it recognizes is unknown. Regarding the study as a whole: Donors were assumed by presence/absence analyses to have roughly uniform sequencing depth. The productive fraction for most TCR beta V segments was about 87% or about 30% in an earlier analysis. Analysis was carried out at a later point, and it linked a missense DCLRE1C variant to TCR beta V- and J-gene trimming. Investigators reported 164 TCR beta chains as tied to cytomegalovirus.

Germline V gives CDR1 MNHNS, CDR2 SASEGT. The CDR3 is 15 amino acids. The V and J ends lost 5 bases and 3 bases, in that order; junction bases with no gene match: 4. 13 Jbeta primers and 60 Vbeta primers were used for the PCR. Clones were read by immunoSEQ multiplex PCR, and TCRdb kept only the in-frame ones, dropping some. The sample lists fewer than 200,000 clones; approximately 71% were seen once. V gene TRBV6-1 combines with J gene TRBJ2-5, with 12 bases that match TRBD2. Specimen: PBMCs. The receptor was derived from a woman in her late teens or twenties in good health and CMV-seropositive. The CDR3 spells CASSSGLAGKETQYF. CDR3 DNA: TGTGCCAGCAGTTCCGGACTAGCGGGGAAAGAGACCCAGTACTTC.